This T cell receptor (beta chain) was recovered during a study of T cell changes during pregnancy in multiple sclerosis. Sequenced by immunoSEQ multiplex PCR; TCRdb stores in-frame clones only, minus some. The data hold around 40,000 clones, with more than 90% observed a single time. Source: CD4+ T cells from peripheral blood mononuclear cells, taken in the second trimester of pregnancy. The clonotype comes from a female donor with multiple sclerosis, enrolled in a pregnancy study.

CDR3 bases: TGTGCCAGTAGTATAGTTTCGACTGGGGAAGCTTTCTTT. Residues: CASSIVSTGEAFF. The chain joins TRBV19 to TRBJ1-1; unclear D gene. CDR1 and CDR2 from the germline V gene are LNHDA and SQIVND (reference sequence). V dropped 1 base and J dropped 8 bases, with 11 bases sitting between them. CDR3 length: 13 amino acids.